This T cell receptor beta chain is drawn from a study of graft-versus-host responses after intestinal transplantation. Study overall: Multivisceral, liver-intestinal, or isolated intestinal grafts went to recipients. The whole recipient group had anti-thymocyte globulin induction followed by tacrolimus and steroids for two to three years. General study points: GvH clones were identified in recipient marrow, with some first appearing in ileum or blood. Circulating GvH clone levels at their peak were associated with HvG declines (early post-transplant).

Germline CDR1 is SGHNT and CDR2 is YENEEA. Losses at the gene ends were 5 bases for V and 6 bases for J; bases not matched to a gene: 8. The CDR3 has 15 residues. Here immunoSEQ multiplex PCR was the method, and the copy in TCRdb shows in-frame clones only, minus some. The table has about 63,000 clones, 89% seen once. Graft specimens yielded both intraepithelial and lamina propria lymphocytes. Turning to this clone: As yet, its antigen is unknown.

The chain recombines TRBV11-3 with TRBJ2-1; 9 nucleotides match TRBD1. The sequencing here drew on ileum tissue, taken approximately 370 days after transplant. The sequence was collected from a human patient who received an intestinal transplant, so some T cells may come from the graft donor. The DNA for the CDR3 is TGTGCCAGCAGCCCGGGACAGGGTATGTTCAATGAGCAGTTCTTC. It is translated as CASSPGQGMFNEQFF.